The rows below give T cell receptor beta chains drawn from one sample of a study of blood T cell repertoires in COVID-19. Profiling relied on immunoSEQ multiplex PCR, and the TCRdb table lists in-frame clones only, not all of them. The sample has over 200,000 clones; under 90% are singletons. The sample taken for sequencing was peripheral blood. The receptors were sampled from a man between 60 and 75 years old who had recovered from COVID-19. Both conserved end residues are part of each CDR3. Each record gives: V gene, D gene, J gene, CDR3 length, CDR3 DNA, CDR3 protein. A D gene is named only where the DNA matches it firmly.

>TRBV19|NA|TRBJ2-3|14
TGTGCCAGTACCTCGACGGGGACACCAGGTACGCAGTATTTT
CASTSTGTPGTQYF
>TRBV28|NA|TRBJ2-2|11
TGTGCCAGTAATCTATCCGGGGAGCTGTTTTTT
CASNLSGELFF
>TRBV18|TRBD1|TRBJ1-6|16
TGTGCCAGCTCACTGGACAGGGCCTCCTATAATTCACCCCTCCACTTT
CASSLDRASYNSPLHF
>TRBV24-1|TRBD2|TRBJ2-7|12
TGTGCCACCAGTGAGACTAGCTCCGAGCAGTACTTC
CATSETSSEQYF
>TRBV6-5|TRBD1|TRBJ1-2|13
TGTGCCAGCAGTAAATGGGACAGGGCAAGCTACACCTTC
CASSKWDRASYTF
>TRBV5-1|NA|TRBJ2-5|13
TGCGCCAGCAGCGAGGGACAAAGAGAGACCCAGTACTTC
CASSEGQRETQYF
>TRBV6-6|NA|TRBJ1-5|14
TGTGCCAGCACCTCGCCAAGAGGGAACCAGCCCCAGCATTTT
CASTSPRGNQPQHF
>TRBV20-1|NA|TRBJ2-5|13
TGCAGTGCTAGTTGGAGCGGTGAAGAGACCCAGTACTTC
CSASWSGEETQYF
>TRBV7-2|TRBD2|TRBJ2-3|16
TGTGCCAGCAGCTTAGTTGGCGGGGGAAGGAGTGATACGCAGTATTTT
CASSLVGGGRSDTQYF
>TRBV7-3|NA|TRBJ2-2|12
TGTGCCAGCAGCACAAACACCGGGGAGCTGTTTTTT
CASSTNTGELFF
>TRBV7-2|NA|TRBJ2-5|12
TGTGCCAGCGCCCCCGGGGGAGAGACCCAGTACTTC
CASAPGGETQYF
>TRBV19|TRBD2|TRBJ2-4|17
TGTGCCAGTAGTATACTAGCGGGGGGGCGAGCCAAAAACATTCAGTACTTC
CASSILAGGRAKNIQYF
>TRBV6-5|TRBD2|TRBJ2-3|16
TGTGCCAGCAGTTACCTGGGACTAGCGGGAGCGGATACGCAGTATTTT
CASSYLGLAGADTQYF
>TRBV19|TRBD1|TRBJ2-7|16
TGTGCCAGTAGTACAACCACGGGACAGAGCTCCTACGAGCAGTACTTC
CASSTTTGQSSYEQYF